This TCR beta chain is drawn from a study of blood T cell repertoires in COVID-19. Study details: PBMCs, B-cell-depleted T cells, or T cells were the source of the cDNA or gDNA that made up the material.

The germline CDR1 and CDR2 sequences are SGHRS and YFSETQ. V shed 2 bases and J 6 bases; nucleotides not matched to a gene: 9. CDR3 size: 15 residues. Under the authors' procedure: Counts of nucleated cells, estimated from reference gene primer amplification, were obtained. Some clones are missing from TCRdb's copy, which holds only in-frame ones; the method was immunoSEQ multiplex PCR. Clone size and the V and J calls come from that table; the DNA yielded D and trimming. Here the sample spans tens of thousands of clones, about 74% being singletons. This chain links TRBV5-1 with TRBJ2-7; TRBD2 matches at 9 bases. Sequencing used peripheral blood. The clonotype was recovered from a man between 70 and 80 years old with COVID-19, enrolled during active disease. CDR3 DNA: TGCGCCAGCAGCTTAAACCTAGCGGGATTAAGCGAGCAGTACTTC. This sequence encodes CASSLNLAGLSEQYF.